Listed below are T cell receptor beta chains from one sample, sequenced in a study of shared clonotypes between healthy human individuals. Produced via immunoSEQ multiplex PCR; TCRdb's table is partial and in-frame only. The repertoire holds over 2 million clones, roughly 94% seen once, with 0.1% to 0.15% in the top ten. Sequenced material: naive CD4+ T cells sorted from blood. These receptors were collected from a man aged 18 to 35 in good health. CDR3s include the opening cysteine and the closing phenylalanine or tryptophan.

v_gene	j_gene	CDR3aa
TRBV6-6	TRBJ2-5	CASSYSIETQYF
TRBV5-4	TRBJ1-2	CATNLAGGGFFDYGYTF
TRBV27	TRBJ1-2	CASSLVGGAIGGGYTF
TRBV18	TRBJ2-1	CASSPRTSGGYNEQFF
TRBV4-1	TRBJ1-2	CASRGRDRGVYGYTF
TRBV19	TRBJ2-7	CASRLAGVSSYEQYF
TRBV28	TRBJ1-5	CASSLAGFGGSQPQHF
TRBV27	TRBJ2-2	CASSLYRAQNTGELFF
TRBV5-1	TRBJ2-5	CASSLLRTTGRETQYF
TRBV30	TRBJ2-5	CAWQPQETQYF
TRBV5-1	TRBJ2-3	CASSLAVAGGDTQYF
TRBV12-5	TRBJ2-2	CASGPRQGPWGELFF
TRBV30	TRBJ1-2	CAWSVLGAGYGYTF
TRBV5-1	TRBJ1-3	CASSLNRASGNTIYF
TRBV6-1	TRBJ2-3	CASRTLAGLYF
TRBV10-3	TRBJ2-3	CAICRETSTDTQYF
TRBV5-1	TRBJ2-1	CASSLNRGYTQFF
TRBV4-1	TRBJ2-7	CASSQGQGSSYEQYF
TRBV30	TRBJ1-6	CAWSGTGTVTSPLHF
TRBV2	TRBJ1-6	CATRIDRQNANSPLHF
TRBV27	TRBJ2-7	CASSPYYLAALGYEQYF
TRBV7-8	TRBJ2-7	CASSLAGTSGFREQYF